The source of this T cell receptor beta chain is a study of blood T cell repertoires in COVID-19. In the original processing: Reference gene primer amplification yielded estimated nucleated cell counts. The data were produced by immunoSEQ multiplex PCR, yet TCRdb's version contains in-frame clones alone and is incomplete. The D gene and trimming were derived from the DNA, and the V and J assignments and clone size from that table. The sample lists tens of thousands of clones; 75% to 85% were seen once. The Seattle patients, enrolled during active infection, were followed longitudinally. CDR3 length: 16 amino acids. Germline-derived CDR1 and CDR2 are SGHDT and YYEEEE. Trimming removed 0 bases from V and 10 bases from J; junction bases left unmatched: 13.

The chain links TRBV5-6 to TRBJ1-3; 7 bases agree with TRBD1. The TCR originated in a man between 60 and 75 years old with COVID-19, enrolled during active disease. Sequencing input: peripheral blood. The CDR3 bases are TGTGCCAGCAGCTTGGGGCTGGGGACAGCATTGAGGACCATATATTTT. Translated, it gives CASSLGLGTALRTIYF.